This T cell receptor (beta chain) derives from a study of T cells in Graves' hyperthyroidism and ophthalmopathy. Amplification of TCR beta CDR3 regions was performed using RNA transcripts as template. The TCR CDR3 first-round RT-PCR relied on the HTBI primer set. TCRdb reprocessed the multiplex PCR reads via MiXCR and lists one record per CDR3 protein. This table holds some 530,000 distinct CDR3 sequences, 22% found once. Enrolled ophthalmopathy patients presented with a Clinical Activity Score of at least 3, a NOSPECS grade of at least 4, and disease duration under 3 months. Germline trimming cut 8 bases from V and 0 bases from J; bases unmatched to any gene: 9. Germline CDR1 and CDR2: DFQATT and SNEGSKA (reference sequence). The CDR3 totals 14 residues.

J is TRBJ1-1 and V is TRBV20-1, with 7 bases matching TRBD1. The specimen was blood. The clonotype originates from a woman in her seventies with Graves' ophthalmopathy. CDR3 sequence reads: CSPWMDRMNTEAFF. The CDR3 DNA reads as TGCAGTCCATGGATGGACAGGATGAACACTGAAGCTTTCTTT.